A selection of T cell receptor beta chains follows, all from one sample in a study of blood T cell repertoires in COVID-19. The assay was immunoSEQ multiplex PCR, and TCRdb's table has in-frame clones only and misses some. The table has under 250,000 clones, approximately 88% seen once. The specimen sequenced was PBMCs or T cells enriched from blood (not recorded which). These receptors were obtained from a woman between 25 and 40 years old who had been exposed to COVID-19. Each CDR3 is given with its conserved first and last residue. Each record gives: V gene, D gene, clone size, J gene, CDR3 DNA, CDR3 protein. The D gene is left open where the match is weak. Not all rows give a size; the values are once, few, many and, for expanded clones, a class.

v_gene: TRBV27
d_gene: TRBD1
abundance: -
j_gene: TRBJ2-5
CDR3nt: TGTGCCAGCAGTAGGACAGGGGCACAAGAGACCCAGTACTTC
CDR3aa: CASSRTGAQETQYF

v_gene: TRBV5-4
d_gene: TRBD2
abundance: -
j_gene: TRBJ2-7
CDR3nt: TGTGCCAGCAGTCTCCCGGGACTAGCGGGACTCGAGCAGTACTTC
CDR3aa: CASSLPGLAGLEQYF

v_gene: TRBV2
d_gene: TRBD2
abundance: -
j_gene: TRBJ2-2
CDR3nt: TGTGCCAGCAAGGGGCGGGAGACCACCGGGGAGCTGTTTTTT
CDR3aa: CASKGRETTGELFF

v_gene: TRBV7-9
d_gene: TRBD1
abundance: -
j_gene: TRBJ1-2
CDR3nt: TGTGCCAGCATCAGGACAGGGGGAAACTATGGCTACACCTTC
CDR3aa: CASIRTGGNYGYTF

v_gene: TRBV2
d_gene: TRBD1
abundance: -
j_gene: TRBJ1-1
CDR3nt: TGTGCCAGCCGAGGGGGCGTGAACACTGAAGCTTTCTTT
CDR3aa: CASRGGVNTEAFF

v_gene: TRBV11-3
d_gene: TRBD2
abundance: -
j_gene: TRBJ2-2
CDR3nt: TGTGCCAGCAGCTACCGCGGGGGTCGGGAGCTGTTTTTT
CDR3aa: CASSYRGGRELFF

v_gene: TRBV4-1
d_gene: TRBD1
abundance: -
j_gene: TRBJ2-1
CDR3nt: TGCGCCAGCAGCGGGACAGGGAAAAAGAAGGACGCAAACAATGAGCAGTTCTTC
CDR3aa: CASSGTGKKKDANNEQFF

v_gene: TRBV30
d_gene: -
abundance: -
j_gene: TRBJ1-3
CDR3nt: TGTGCCTGGGCCGGAGGGGCAAACACCATATATTTT
CDR3aa: CAWAGGANTIYF

v_gene: TRBV6-5
d_gene: TRBD1
abundance: -
j_gene: TRBJ1-6
CDR3nt: TGTGCCAGCAGAATGACAGGGCTTAATTCACCCCTCCACTTT
CDR3aa: CASRMTGLNSPLHF

v_gene: TRBV5-8
d_gene: -
abundance: -
j_gene: TRBJ2-3
CDR3nt: TGTGCCAGCAGCTTACGAGGGAGGGGGTTTGGGACAGATACGCAGTATTTT
CDR3aa: CASSLRGRGFGTDTQYF

v_gene: TRBV10-1
d_gene: -
abundance: -
j_gene: TRBJ2-3
CDR3nt: TGCGCCAGCAGCGAAGGAGTGACAGTGTCCACAGATACGCAGTATTTT
CDR3aa: CASSEGVTVSTDTQYF

v_gene: TRBV13
d_gene: -
abundance: -
j_gene: TRBJ1-1
CDR3nt: TGTGCCAGCAGCTTAGCCAGAACCGCAAGGAACACTGAAGCTTTCTTT
CDR3aa: CASSLARTARNTEAFF

v_gene: TRBV19
d_gene: TRBD2
abundance: -
j_gene: TRBJ2-4
CDR3nt: TGTGCCAGTAGTATGACTAGCGGAGCTGGCCAGTCGGCCAAAAACATTCAGTACTTC
CDR3aa: CASSMTSGAGQSAKNIQYF

v_gene: TRBV7-2
d_gene: TRBD2
abundance: -
j_gene: TRBJ2-7
CDR3nt: TGTGCCAGCAGCTATAGCGGGAGTGTCTACGAGCAGTACTTC
CDR3aa: CASSYSGSVYEQYF

v_gene: TRBV28
d_gene: -
abundance: few
j_gene: TRBJ1-2
CDR3nt: TGTGCCAGCAGGCCCACAGGGAGCGGGGGGTATGGCTACACCTTC
CDR3aa: CASRPTGSGGYGYTF

v_gene: TRBV11-2
d_gene: TRBD2
abundance: -
j_gene: TRBJ2-5
CDR3nt: TGTGCCAGCAGCTTAGGACTTGGCGGGAGGCGGGTCCAAGAGACCCAGTACTTC
CDR3aa: CASSLGLGGRRVQETQYF

v_gene: TRBV10-3
d_gene: TRBD1
abundance: once
j_gene: TRBJ1-2
CDR3nt: TGTGCCATCAGTGAGACTTCAGGGGGCGACTATGGCTACACCTTC
CDR3aa: CAISETSGGDYGYTF

v_gene: TRBV12-3/TRBV12-4
d_gene: -
abundance: -
j_gene: TRBJ1-2
CDR3nt: TGTGCCAGCAGTCAGGGGTATGGCTACACCTTC
CDR3aa: CASSQGYGYTF

v_gene: TRBV5-6
d_gene: -
abundance: -
j_gene: TRBJ2-1
CDR3nt: TGTGCCAGCAGCTTGGACCCGCGGGATGAGCAGTTCTTC
CDR3aa: CASSLDPRDEQFF

v_gene: TRBV28
d_gene: -
abundance: -
j_gene: TRBJ1-5
CDR3nt: TGTGCCAGCAGCCCGAGTGGTCATAGCAATCAGCCCCAGCATTTT
CDR3aa: CASSPSGHSNQPQHF

v_gene: TRBV5-1
d_gene: TRBD2
abundance: -
j_gene: TRBJ2-5
CDR3nt: TGCGCCAGCAGCTTGCGCGGGAGAACAGAGACCCAGTACTTC
CDR3aa: CASSLRGRTETQYF

v_gene: TRBV6-5
d_gene: TRBD1
abundance: once
j_gene: TRBJ2-1
CDR3nt: TGTGCCAGCAGGCAGACAGGGAGCTCCTACAATGAGCAGTTCTTC
CDR3aa: CASRQTGSSYNEQFF

v_gene: TRBV19
d_gene: -
abundance: -
j_gene: TRBJ2-1
CDR3nt: TGTGCCAGTAGCCATGGACTACCGAATGAGCAGTTCTTC
CDR3aa: CASSHGLPNEQFF

v_gene: TRBV4-1
d_gene: -
abundance: -
j_gene: TRBJ1-3
CDR3nt: TGCGCCAGCAGCCAACGACATTCTGGAAACACCATATATTTT
CDR3aa: CASSQRHSGNTIYF

v_gene: TRBV21-1
d_gene: -
abundance: medium-sized
j_gene: TRBJ2-2
CDR3nt: TGTGCCAGCAGCAAGGGACAGAACACCGGGGAGCTGTTTTTT
CDR3aa: CASSKGQNTGELFF

v_gene: TRBV6-6
d_gene: TRBD2
abundance: -
j_gene: TRBJ2-1
CDR3nt: TGTGCCAGCAGTTACTCGACGGGACTAACCAATGAGCAGTTCTTC
CDR3aa: CASSYSTGLTNEQFF

v_gene: TRBV24-1
d_gene: -
abundance: -
j_gene: TRBJ2-1
CDR3nt: TGTGCCACCAGTGGACCAGGGCGCAATGAGCAGTTCTTC
CDR3aa: CATSGPGRNEQFF

v_gene: TRBV7-9
d_gene: TRBD1
abundance: -
j_gene: TRBJ1-1
CDR3nt: TGTGCCAGCAGCTTAGTGGACAGGGGGCCCACTGAAGCTTTCTTT
CDR3aa: CASSLVDRGPTEAFF

v_gene: TRBV27
d_gene: TRBD1
abundance: -
j_gene: TRBJ2-7
CDR3nt: TGTGCCAGCAGTTTACGGACAGGGCACTACGAGCAGTACTTC
CDR3aa: CASSLRTGHYEQYF

v_gene: TRBV25-1
d_gene: TRBD1
abundance: once
j_gene: TRBJ1-2
CDR3nt: TGTGCCAGCAGTGACCCCCTAGGGGGACAGGGGAACTATGGCTACACCTTC
CDR3aa: CASSDPLGGQGNYGYTF

v_gene: TRBV10-3
d_gene: TRBD2
abundance: -
j_gene: TRBJ2-1
CDR3nt: TGTGCCATCAGTGAGGACGCGGGACTAGCGGGAGGGCAGGAGCAGTTCTTC
CDR3aa: CAISEDAGLAGGQEQFF

v_gene: TRBV3-1/TRBV3-2
d_gene: TRBD2
abundance: -
j_gene: TRBJ2-5
CDR3nt: TGTGCCAGCAGCCATAATGTAGCGGGAGGGCCGAGGGAGACCCAGTACTTC
CDR3aa: CASSHNVAGGPRETQYF

v_gene: TRBV2
d_gene: -
abundance: -
j_gene: TRBJ1-1
CDR3nt: TGTGCCAGCAGTGTTAATGACTTTCTCGGGATTCTAAACACTGAAGCTTTCTTT
CDR3aa: CASSVNDFLGILNTEAFF

v_gene: TRBV10-1
d_gene: -
abundance: -
j_gene: TRBJ1-1
CDR3nt: TGCGCCAGCAGTGAGCGACCGACGGGAGAGAACACTGAAGCTTTCTTT
CDR3aa: CASSERPTGENTEAFF

v_gene: TRBV29-1
d_gene: -
abundance: -
j_gene: TRBJ1-1
CDR3nt: TGCAGCGTTGTAGAGCCAGGGGCAGCTTTCTTT
CDR3aa: CSVVEPGAAFF

v_gene: TRBV11-2
d_gene: TRBD1
abundance: -
j_gene: TRBJ1-5
CDR3nt: TGTGCCAGCAGCTGGACAGGGAGGAATCAGCCCCAGCATTTT
CDR3aa: CASSWTGRNQPQHF

v_gene: TRBV27
d_gene: TRBD1
abundance: -
j_gene: TRBJ1-2
CDR3nt: TGTGCCAGCAGTTTATTCAGCCGGGACAGCAACTATGGCTACACCTTC
CDR3aa: CASSLFSRDSNYGYTF

v_gene: TRBV7-2
d_gene: TRBD2
abundance: -
j_gene: TRBJ2-1
CDR3nt: TGTGCCAGCAGCTTGCTAGCGGACTCCTACAATGAGCAGTTCTTC
CDR3aa: CASSLLADSYNEQFF

v_gene: TRBV5-4
d_gene: -
abundance: -
j_gene: TRBJ2-1
CDR3nt: TGTGCCAGCAGCGGAGACAATGAGCAGTTCTTC
CDR3aa: CASSGDNEQFF

v_gene: TRBV28
d_gene: -
abundance: -
j_gene: TRBJ2-7
CDR3nt: TGTGCCAGCACGGACTATAGGTACGAGCAGTACTTC
CDR3aa: CASTDYRYEQYF

v_gene: TRBV9
d_gene: -
abundance: -
j_gene: TRBJ2-7
CDR3nt: TGTGCCAGCAGCGACCCCGAAGACAGGAGCTCCTACGAGCAGTACTTC
CDR3aa: CASSDPEDRSSYEQYF

v_gene: TRBV5-1
d_gene: TRBD2
abundance: -
j_gene: TRBJ2-1
CDR3nt: TGCGCCAGCATCCAACTAGCGGGAGGACCCCAGGAGCAGTTCTTC
CDR3aa: CASIQLAGGPQEQFF

v_gene: TRBV7-2
d_gene: -
abundance: once
j_gene: TRBJ1-1
CDR3nt: TGTGCCAGCAGCTTTGCGGGAAAAGCTTTCTTT
CDR3aa: CASSFAGKAFF

v_gene: TRBV2
d_gene: -
abundance: -
j_gene: TRBJ1-2
CDR3nt: TGTGCCAGCGGGGACACCGGCTATGGCTACACCTTC
CDR3aa: CASGDTGYGYTF

v_gene: TRBV24-1
d_gene: -
abundance: once
j_gene: TRBJ2-3
CDR3nt: TGTGCCACCAGTGGTCTTGGCGGAAGCACAGATACGCAGTATTTT
CDR3aa: CATSGLGGSTDTQYF

v_gene: TRBV9
d_gene: TRBD2
abundance: -
j_gene: TRBJ2-7
CDR3nt: TGTGCCAGCAGCCCGTTTTGGGGGAGGGTCCACGAGCAGTACTTC
CDR3aa: CASSPFWGRVHEQYF

v_gene: TRBV6-5
d_gene: -
abundance: -
j_gene: TRBJ2-3
CDR3nt: TGTGCCAGCAGTTACTCATGGCAGGGAACGGCAGATACGCAGTATTTT
CDR3aa: CASSYSWQGTADTQYF

v_gene: TRBV7-2
d_gene: TRBD2
abundance: -
j_gene: TRBJ2-7
CDR3nt: TGTGCCAGCAGCTCCCGCCCCCCTAGCGGGAGCCCCCGGCAGTACTTC
CDR3aa: CASSSRPPSGSPRQYF